The following is a T cell receptor beta chain sequence with its context. Its antigen is currently not known. Base-call qualities are not available, and no considerably larger clone is one nucleotide away. The data stem from a study of blood T cell repertoires in COVID-19 (TCRdb year 2020). About the full investigation: The collaborator samples originated in the United States, Italy and Spain and spanned the acute and convalescent phases of COVID-19. The sample metadata nearly always contained a de-identified subject ID, COVID-19 status, age in years and sex. HLA class I and class II types, where available, came from metadata supplied by the sample provider rather than from assay-based typing. The dataset comprised deeply sampled blood TCRbeta repertoires from subjects exposed to, actively infected with, or recovered from COVID-19. The repertoires were made available in a free public database intended to serve as a resource for research on the immune response to SARS-CoV-2. Samples were obtained from the ongoing ImmuneRACE study (first 160 participants) and from over 1,000 subjects provided by 6 global collaborators. The prospective study material was composed of cDNA or gDNA derived from T cells, B-cell-depleted T cells, or PBMCs. Overall study outcomes, separate from this receptor: The amount of clinical and demographic metadata varied by source and participant and was provided uncurated.

TCRbeta CDR3 regions were amplified from genomic DNA using the immunoSEQ Assay, a bias-controlled multiplex PCR. Regarding the original processing steps: Nucleated cell counts per sample were estimated from amplification of reference gene primers within the assay. Sequence reads were collapsed and filtered to measure the absolute abundance of every unique TCRbeta CDR3 rearrangement. For each sample, productive Simpson clonality was calculated as the square root of Simpson's diversity index over productive rearrangements. What TCRdb holds here is the immuneACCESS table cut down to in-frame rearrangements. Part of the clones is not present; checked against another copy, under half of the missing clones reflect an unresolved V gene, and the others are unexplained. The DNA gave D and trimming, while V, J and clone size come from that table. Here the sample has roughly 420,000 clones; approximately 88% occur a single time. The leading ten clones occupy around 0.91% of the sample.

The CDR3 contains 16 residues, cysteine and phenylalanine counted. Only the CDR3 region is kept as DNA, spanning 48 bases read in frame from base 1. The germline V gene sets CDR1 to MNHEY and CDR2 to SVGEGT. V and J are truncated by 6 bases and 3 bases respectively, leaving an intervening sequence of 19 bases. Participants in the prospective study were enrolled through a virtual design, were aged roughly 18 to 100 years, and lived in roughly 25 United States geographic areas. Cohort assignment in the prospective study relied on participant-reported clinical history from a screening survey and a study questionnaire. Each participant in the prospective study had whole blood, serum and a nasopharyngeal or oropharyngeal swab collected by mobile phlebotomists. Prospective study participants could optionally give additional blood draws and questionnaires over an approximately 2-month period. Prospective study blood samples were shipped either frozen or at room temperature before DNA extraction.

The sample consisted of PBMCs or T cells enriched from blood (not recorded which). The V gene is TRBV6-2 or TRBV6-3 and the J gene is TRBJ2-3, with TRBD2 tentatively as D gene (5 bases match). This clonotype was obtained from a woman under 40 with acute COVID-19. CDR3 sequence: CASSPADFPGTDTQYF. The base sequence is TGTGCCAGCAGCCCCGCGGACTTCCCGGGGACAGATACGCAGTATTTT.